The 2 T cell receptor beta chains given below trace back to one sample, sequenced in a study of shared clonotypes between healthy human individuals. The assay was immunoSEQ multiplex PCR, and TCRdb's table has in-frame clones only and misses some. The table has roughly 490,000 clones, roughly 85% seen once; the top ten hold about 12%. Sample: PBMCs. The receptors come from a woman in her thirties or forties in good health. Some clones in this sample may be carry-over from other donors' samples.

The genes are TRBV5-4 and TRBJ1-1; D is possibly TRBD1 (6 bases). This CDR3 comprises 14 residues. The germline CDR1 and CDR2 sequences are SGHNT and YYREEE (reference sequence). V dropped 2 bases and J dropped 6 bases, with 14 bases sitting between them. The CDR3 here is CASSLKTGIPEAFF. CDR3 sequence (DNA): TGTGCCAGCAGCTTAAAAACAGGGATCCCTGAAGCTTTCTTT.

The chain links TRBV30 to TRBJ1-1, with 9 nucleotides matching TRBD1. V was pared by 5 bases and J by 5 bases, with 15 bases of the junction left unmatched. The CDR3 loop spans 16 amino acids. The germline V gene encodes CDR1 GTSNPN and CDR2 SVGIG (reference sequence). CDR3 bases: TGTGCCTGGGATGGACAGGGGAGAGATAGAGGAACTGAAGCTTTCTTT. Translated: CAWDGQGRDRGTEAFF. The full variable domain, its missing parts supplied by reference TRBV30 and TRBJ1-1, is SQTIHQWPATLVQPVGSPLSLECTVEGTSNPNLYWYRQAAGRGLQLLFYSVGIGQISSEVPQNLSASRPQDRQFILSSKKLLLSDSGFYLCAWDGQGRDRGTEAFFGQGTRLTVV.